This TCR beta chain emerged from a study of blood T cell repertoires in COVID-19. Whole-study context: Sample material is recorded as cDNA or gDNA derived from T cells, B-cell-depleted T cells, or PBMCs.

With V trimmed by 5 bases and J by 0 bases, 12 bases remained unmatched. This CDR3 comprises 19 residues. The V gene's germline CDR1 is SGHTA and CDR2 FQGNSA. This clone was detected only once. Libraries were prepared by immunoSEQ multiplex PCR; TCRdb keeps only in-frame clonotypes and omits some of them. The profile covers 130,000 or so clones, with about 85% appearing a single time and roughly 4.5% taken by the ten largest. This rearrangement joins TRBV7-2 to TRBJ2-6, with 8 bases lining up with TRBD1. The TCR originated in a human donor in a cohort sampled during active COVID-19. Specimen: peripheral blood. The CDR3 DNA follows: TGTGCCAGCAGCCTAGAGGGGGACAGGTTATCCTCTGGGGCCAACGTCCTGACTTTC. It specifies CASSLEGDRLSSGANVLTF.